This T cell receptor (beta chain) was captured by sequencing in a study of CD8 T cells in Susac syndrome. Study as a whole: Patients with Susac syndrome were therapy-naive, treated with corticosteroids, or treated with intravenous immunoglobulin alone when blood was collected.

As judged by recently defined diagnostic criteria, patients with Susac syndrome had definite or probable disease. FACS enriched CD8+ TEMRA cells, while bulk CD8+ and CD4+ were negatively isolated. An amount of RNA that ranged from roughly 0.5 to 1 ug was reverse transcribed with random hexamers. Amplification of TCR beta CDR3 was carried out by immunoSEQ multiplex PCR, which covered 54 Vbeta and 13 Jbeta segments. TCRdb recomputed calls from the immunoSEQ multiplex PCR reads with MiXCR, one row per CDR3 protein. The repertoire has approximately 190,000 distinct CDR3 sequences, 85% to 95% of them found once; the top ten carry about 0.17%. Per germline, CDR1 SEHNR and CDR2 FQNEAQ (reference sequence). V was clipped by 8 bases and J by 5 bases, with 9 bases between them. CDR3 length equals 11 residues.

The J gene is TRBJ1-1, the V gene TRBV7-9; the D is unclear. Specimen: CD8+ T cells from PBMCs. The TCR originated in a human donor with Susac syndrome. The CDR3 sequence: CASGRSTEAFF. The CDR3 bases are TGTGCCAGCGGCCGCAGTACTGAAGCTTTCTTT.